This T cell receptor beta chain was sequenced for a study of Graves' ophthalmopathy and Graves' hyperthyroidism. This CDR3 has 14 amino acids. CDR1 is SGHVS, CDR2 FQNEAQ, per germline. V shed 5 bases and J shed 4 bases, with 12 bases lying between them. Amplification targeted the TCR beta CDR3 regions, with RNA transcripts as the source material. HTBI primers primed a first-round RT-PCR, and a second-round multiplex PCR followed. From the multiplex PCR reads, TCRdb called clonotypes with MiXCR, one entry per CDR3 protein. The sample has over 650,000 distinct CDR3 sequences, under 50% seen once. The chain carries TRBV7-8 and TRBJ2-1; tentatively, D is TRBD1 or TRBD2 (6 bases each). This TCR was sampled from an adult man with Graves' ophthalmopathy. What was sequenced was peripheral blood. The CDR3 DNA is TGTGCCAGCAGCCACCGGGGGCCGTACAATGAGCAGTTCTTC. Its protein is CASSHRGPYNEQFF.